Below, 2 T cell receptor beta chains from the same sample are listed, as sequenced in a study of blood T cell repertoires in COVID-19. Sequencing was performed with immunoSEQ multiplex PCR; in TCRdb, only in-frame clones are kept and a portion is missing. The table shows some 210,000 clones, with 84% occurring only once. Material: peripheral blood. The receptors were gathered from a woman between 45 and 65 years old with active or convalescent COVID-19.

V is TRBV19 and J is TRBJ2-7, with 9 nucleotides matching TRBD2. J was trimmed by 4 bases and V by 3 bases; bases with no gene match: 7. CDR3 length equals 15 residues. From germline, CDR1 is LNHDA and CDR2 SQIVND (reference sequence). CDR3 loop: CASSMNSGSGYEQYF. The CDR3 DNA is TGTGCCAGTAGTATGAATAGCGGGAGTGGGTACGAGCAGTACTTC. Drawing the rest from reference TRBV19 and TRBJ2-7, the complete variable domain is DGGITQSPKYLFRKEGQNVTLSCEQNLNHDAMYWYRQDPGQGLRLIYYSQIVNDFQKGDIAEGYSVSREKKESFPLTVTSAQKNPTAFYLCASSMNSGSGYEQYFGPGTRLTVT.

This CDR3 reads CASSLSNEQYF. CDR3 bases: TGTGCCAGCAGCTTGTCCAACGAGCAGTACTTC. The V call is TRBV11-2, the J call TRBJ2-7; D gene uncertain. Germline CDR1 and CDR2: SGHAT and FQNNGV. This CDR3 region has 11 residues. V lost 3 bases and J lost 5, with 5 bases in between.